This T cell receptor beta chain was identified during a study of vaccination and CD4 T cells after COVID-19 (dated 2022 in TCRdb). A note on the overall study: Every convalescent patient had a positive nasal swab PCR test for SARS-CoV-2, with mild disease in roughly nine patients and severe disease in one. Six males and four females were included in the convalescent cohort, with two Hispanic individuals, seven Caucasians, two Asians and one multiracial person represented. Post-COVID blood samples from convalescent patients were collected a median of roughly 100 days after diagnosis, with a range of about 30 to 170 days. In ten to eleven COVID-19 convalescent patients and several infection-naive healthy vaccine recipients, researchers compared the spike-specific CD4+ TCR repertoire from before mRNA vaccination with the repertoire from after. Post-vaccine blood samples were obtained a median of approximately 74 days after the second vaccine dose, with a range of roughly 12 to 250 days. Participants got two doses of the Pfizer-BioNTech BNT162b2 vaccine (n=8) or two doses of the Moderna mRNA-1273 vaccine (n=2). Control cultures used a CEFX viral epitope pool as positive control, an HIV-1 Nef peptide pool as negative control, or no peptide. Culture stimuli were overlapping spike peptide pools from SARS-CoV-2 and from the common cold coronaviruses HCoV-NL63, HCoV-OC43 and HCoV-229E.

From cysteine to phenylalanine, the CDR3 is 17 amino acids long. Only the CDR3 DNA is retained, 51 bases long and in frame from the first base. The germline V gene specifies SGHTA as CDR1 and FQGTGA as CDR2. For this chain, trimming is 8 bases at the V end and 2 bases at the J end, and the number of junction bases without a gene match is 15. The library was made by PCR. DNA from cultured CD4+ T cells was subjected to TCR sequencing with the Oncomine TCR Beta short-read assay at the Johns Hopkins FTIC core. The QIAamp micro DNA kit was used to extract genomic DNA from the cultured CD4+ T cells. Oncomine TCR Beta libraries from cultured CD4+ T cells were pooled with unique dual indexes and sequenced on an Illumina iSeq 100. The study's processing was this. Non-productive sequences were removed, and CDR3s not starting with C, not ending with F or W, or shorter than 7 amino acids were discarded. Antigen-specific clonotypes were identified with the MANAFEST web application by comparing peptide-stimulated wells with reference and other culture wells. For a clone to be called positive, the clone needed an FDR below 0.05, an odds ratio above 5, and a productive frequency above 0.1% in at least two of three replicate wells. A clonotype counted as cross-reactive if it showed significant expansion both in the SARS-CoV-2 spike wells and in at least one common cold coronavirus spike condition. CDR3 homology was assessed with Levenshtein distances (stringdist) and unrooted phylogenetic trees (ape) in R version 3.6.1. The raw public data were reprocessed by TCRdb itself: fastp quality trimming at Q25, MiXCR clonotype calling, in-frame beta chains only. Each CDR3 protein gets just one entry, which takes the most common genes and DNA from the rows behind it. TCRdb assigned the V and J calls; the authors' analysis was not used. This sample gives 12,000 or so distinct CDR3 sequences in total; roughly half of them show up just once. Around 15% of the sample lies in the top ten.

In its sample, this clonotype was seen a few times. Its antigen specificity is not known. Base qualities were left out, and no much larger clone turns up one base away. Paper-wide results and their limitations: The median count of SARS-CoV-2-reactive clonotypes went up from 21 after infection to 35 to 40 after vaccination, although the change was not significant. Among the post-vaccine SARS-CoV-2-reactive clones in convalescent patients, a median 86.3% showed up only after vaccination, which suggests vaccine-specific priming. Of the vaccine-specific clones in convalescent patients, 304 of 307, or nearly all, reacted only to SARS-CoV-2 spike and did not cross-react with common cold coronaviruses. The number of convalescent patients in the study was relatively small, and the study did not examine early timepoints following natural infection.

What the treatment or condition label conveys for this sample: roughly 10-day PBMC culture with coronavirus spike peptide pools or control peptides (ViraFEST assay). The ViraFEST assay was used in the study, in which antigen-specific T cells were expanded with peptide pools and expanded clonotypes were subsequently identified by TCR sequencing. The convalescent patients' positive SARS-CoV-2 PCR tests were from March to December 2020, which was before the Alpha, Beta and Delta variants emerged in the United States. Each well held two million PBMCs cultured with 10 ug/ml peptide pools in IMDM containing roughly 5% human AB serum and 9 to 10 IU/ml IL-2. On days 3 and 7, half of the culture medium was replaced with fresh IL-2-containing medium. After roughly 11 days of culture, CD4+ T cells were isolated by negative selection with the EasySep CD4+ T cell isolation kit. Ficoll-Paque Plus gradient centrifugation was used to isolate PBMCs from whole blood, and the isolated PBMCs were then either used fresh or cryopreserved at -140C. Triplicate wells were generally used for each culture condition.

Recombination connected TRBV7-3 to TRBJ2-3, with 8 central nucleotides matching TRBD1. The receptor's source is a human donor who had recovered from COVID-19. Sequencing was performed on CD4+ T cells from blood, cultured in vitro. CDR3 sequence: CASSQSGDRSPTDTQYF. The sequence in DNA is TGTGCCAGCTCCCAATCGGGGGACAGGTCCCCCACAGATACGCAGTATTTT.